This T cell receptor (beta chain) was recovered during a study of T cell responses to AZD1222 COVID-19 vaccine. On the study more broadly: The study pooled second doses at about 4 or about 12 weeks.

Sequencing used immunoSEQ multiplex PCR; TCRdb keeps in-frame clones, though not all of them. The sample has 89,000 or so clones, approximately 88% seen once. Of note for this clone: No antigen is known for it.

V lost 4 bases and J lost 6, with 20 bases in between. The CDR3 runs to 16 residues. Per the germline V gene, CDR1 is SGHTA and CDR2 is FQGNSA. Study-level findings and limits: Only 5 or 6 individuals given AZD1222 were seropositive at baseline. Donors were largely white British and mainly female; clonal diversity was possibly underestimated. Spike regions recognized by vaccine-associated CD4 TCRs spanned the protein, led by 160-218 and 743-854.

The rearrangement uses TRBV7-2 and TRBJ2-3; D not resolved. The sequencing used peripheral blood, collected on day 0 of AZD1222 vaccination. The clonotype was recovered from an adult in good health. In nucleotides, the CDR3 is TGTGCCAGCAGCTCACGGGCAGCTTTGAGCAGCGATACGCAGTATTTT. This gives the protein CASSSRAALSSDTQYF.